This TCR beta chain is from a study of blood T cell repertoires in COVID-19 (dated by TCRdb to 2018 to 2021). Background on the whole study: The collaborator samples originated in the United States, Italy and Spain and spanned the acute and convalescent phases of COVID-19. The samples were drawn from the first 160 participants of the ongoing ImmuneRACE study and from about 1,200 subjects provided by 6 global collaborators. A de-identified subject ID, COVID-19 status, age in years and sex were almost always included in the sample metadata. The repertoires were released in a freely available public database meant as a resource for research on the immune response to SARS-CoV-2. Subjects who had been exposed to COVID-19, were actively infected with it, or had recovered from it provided the deeply sampled blood TCRbeta repertoires that made up the dataset. HLA class I and class II types, where available, came from metadata supplied by the sample provider rather than from assay-based typing. The material from the prospective study consisted of cDNA or gDNA derived from T cells, B-cell-depleted T cells, or PBMCs. Broad study findings and their caveats: Clinical and demographic metadata were provided uncurated, with the amount varying by source and participant.

One collaborating source in Seattle enrolled patients during active infection and followed them longitudinally through the course of disease. Collaborating institutions collected whole blood in K2EDTA tubes following their own protocols. For TCRbeta analysis, collaborator samples were shipped as frozen whole blood, as isolated PBMCs, or as DNA extracted from either sample type. The immunoSEQ Assay, a bias-controlled multiplex PCR, was used to amplify TCRbeta CDR3 regions from genomic DNA. The authors' analysis ran thus. The number of nucleated cells in each sample was estimated from the amplification of reference gene primers within the assay. To quantify the absolute abundance of each unique TCRbeta CDR3 rearrangement, sequence reads were collapsed and filtered. For each sample, productive Simpson clonality was calculated as the square root of Simpson's diversity index across productive rearrangements. Sourced from immuneACCESS, this table was stored by TCRdb with only in-frame sequences that have V and J called. A share of the clones is absent; for the studies checked, an unresolved V gene accounts for under half, and the remainder has no known explanation. That table supplies the V and J calls and clone size; D and trimming were determined from the DNA. The sample records a few hundred thousand clones, roughly 90% of which are singletons. The ten largest make up 8.5% to 14% of the sample.

The CDR3 runs 15 amino acids, cysteine and phenylalanine included. The sequence is cut down to CDR3 DNA, 45 bases in frame from base 1. About this clone itself: The antigen it binds to is not known. No base quality values were provided; no much bigger clone lies one nucleotide off.

Material: peripheral blood. Recombination linked TRBV21-1 to TRBJ1-5. TRBV21-1 is tagged as a pseudogene. This receptor was identified in a woman in her 30s with COVID-19, enrolled during active disease. The CDR3 protein is CASSSGLRSNQPQHF. Read as DNA, the sequence is TGTGCCAGCAGCTCCGGACTTAGGAGCAATCAGCCCCAGCATTTT.